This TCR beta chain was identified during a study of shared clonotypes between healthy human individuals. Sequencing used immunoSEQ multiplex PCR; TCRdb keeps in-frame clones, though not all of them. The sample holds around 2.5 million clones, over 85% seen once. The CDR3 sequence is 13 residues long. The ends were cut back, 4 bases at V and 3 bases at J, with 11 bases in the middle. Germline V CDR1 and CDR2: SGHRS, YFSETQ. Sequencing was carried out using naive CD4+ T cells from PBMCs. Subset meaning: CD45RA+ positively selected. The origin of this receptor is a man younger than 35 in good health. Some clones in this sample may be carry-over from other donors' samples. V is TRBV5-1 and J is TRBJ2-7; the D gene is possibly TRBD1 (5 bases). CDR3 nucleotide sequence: TGCGCCAGCAGCCCGACAGTCCGCTACGAGCAGTACTTC. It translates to CASSPTVRYEQYF.